Listed below are T cell receptor beta chains from one sample, sequenced in a study of CD8 T cells in ankylosing spondylitis. TCRdb reanalysed the 5' RACE reads using MiXCR and keeps one entry per CDR3 protein. The sample has roughly 440,000 distinct CDR3 sequences, 15% to 20% seen once. The sequencing input was blood, either unsorted or a sorted T cell fraction (not recorded which). The origin of the receptors is a male donor with ankylosing spondylitis. Both conserved end residues are part of each CDR3. The order of the fields is clone size, D gene, CDR3 length, J gene, V gene, CDR3 protein, CDR3 DNA. The D gene is left open where the match is weak. A clone size is listed for some rows: how often the clone was seen (once, few, many), or a class if it is expanded.

>NA|NA|16|TRBJ2-1|TRBV27
CASSLSLAQSRNEQFF
TGTGCCAGCAGTTTATCCCTAGCCCAGTCCAGAAATGAGCAGTTCTTC
>NA|NA|14|TRBJ1-5|TRBV2
CASRGDAGDQPQHF
TGTGCCAGCAGGGGGGACGCCGGGGATCAGCCCCAGCATTTT
>NA|TRBD2|17|TRBJ2-3|TRBV11-2
CASSSGGKGGYTDTQYF
TGTGCCAGCAGCTCGGGGGGGAAAGGGGGGTACACAGATACGCAGTATTTT
>NA|NA|13|TRBJ2-7|TRBV10-1
CASSDSLYAEQYF
TGCGCCAGCAGTGATTCTCTCTACGCCGAGCAGTACTTC
>NA|NA|13|TRBJ2-3|TRBV9
CASSVGLTDTQYF
TGTGCCAGCAGCGTGGGACTCACAGATACGCAGTATTTT
>NA|TRBD2|17|TRBJ2-1|TRBV6-2/TRBV6-3
CASSYGQRETPYNEQFF
TGTGCCAGCAGTTACGGCCAGCGGGAAACCCCCTACAATGAGCAGTTCTTC
>few|TRBD1|14|TRBJ2-7|TRBV2
CASRSTGGNYEQYF
TGTGCCAGCAGATCGACAGGGGGCAATTACGAGCAGTACTTC
>NA|NA|13|TRBJ1-5|TRBV6-1
CASSERDNQLQHF
TGTGCCAGCAGTGAAAGGGACAATCAGCTCCAGCATTTT
>NA|NA|15|TRBJ1-5|TRBV20-1
CSALLEGRQDQPQHF
TGCAGTGCCCTATTGGAGGGCCGCCAGGATCAGCCCCAGCATTTT
>many|NA|16|TRBJ2-5|TRBV12-3/TRBV12-4
CASSLERRLGMETQYF
TGTGCCAGCAGTTTAGAGAGAAGGCTAGGGATGGAGACCCAGTACTTC
>NA|TRBD1|15|TRBJ2-3|TRBV27
CASREPGQGTDTQYF
TGTGCCAGCAGGGAACCGGGACAGGGCACAGATACGCAGTATTTT
>few|TRBD2|17|TRBJ2-3|TRBV13
CASSTTRGGRGTDTQYF
TGTGCCAGCAGCACCACACGGGGGGGCCGGGGCACAGATACGCAGTATTTT
>NA|TRBD1|14|TRBJ2-3|TRBV15
CATRPGTGADTQYF
TGTGCCACCCGTCCCGGGACAGGGGCAGATACGCAGTATTTT
>few|NA|14|TRBJ1-4|TRBV6-1
CASRRGQLNEKLFF
TGTGCCAGCAGACGAGGACAGTTAAATGAAAAACTGTTTTTT
>many|NA|14|TRBJ1-3|TRBV29-1
CSVVNQGVGNTIYF
TGCAGCGTTGTAAACCAGGGTGTCGGAAACACCATATATTTT
>NA|NA|16|TRBJ2-1|TRBV6-2/TRBV6-3
CASSSPLPDSHNEQFF
TGTGCCAGCAGTTCGCCCCTTCCTGACAGCCACAATGAGCAGTTCTTC
>few|TRBD2|14|TRBJ2-3|TRBV6-1
CASTTSGGTDTQYF
TGTGCCAGCACCACTAGCGGGGGCACAGATACGCAGTATTTT
>NA|NA|17|TRBJ1-5|TRBV7-6
CASSARSRGDSNQPQHF
TGTGCCAGCAGCGCACGCTCCAGGGGAGATAGCAATCAGCCCCAGCATTTT
>few|NA|15|TRBJ1-3|TRBV6-1
CASNGPTGSGNTIYF
TGTGCCAGCAATGGACCGACCGGCTCTGGAAACACCATATATTTT
>once|TRBD2|18|TRBJ2-1|TRBV6-2/TRBV6-3
CASSSGTSGWDSYNEQFF
TGTGCCAGCAGTTCCGGGACTAGCGGCTGGGACTCCTACAATGAGCAGTTCTTC
>NA|NA|14|TRBJ2-7|TRBV27
CASSPQAPPYEQYF
TGTGCCAGCAGTCCCCAGGCCCCGCCCTACGAGCAGTACTTC
>NA|NA|16|TRBJ1-4|TRBV18
CASSPPVGGRGEKLFF
TGTGCCAGCTCACCACCTGTCGGGGGGCGAGGGGAAAAACTGTTTTTT
>few|NA|14|TRBJ2-5|TRBV15
CATSRPRDQETQYF
TGTGCCACCAGCAGACCTAGAGACCAAGAGACCCAGTACTTC
>NA|NA|15|TRBJ2-3|TRBV4-1
CASSQGNFAADTQYF
TGCGCCAGCAGCCAAGGTAACTTTGCCGCAGATACGCAGTATTTT
>NA|TRBD1|20|TRBJ1-1|TRBV11-2
CASSLDLFGTGASWNTEAFF
TGTGCCAGCAGCTTAGATCTATTCGGGACAGGGGCCTCCTGGAACACTGAAGCTTTCTTT
>NA|NA|12|TRBJ2-5|TRBV20-1
CSARAGQETQYF
TGCAGTGCTAGAGCGGGGCAGGAGACCCAGTACTTC
>NA|NA|13|TRBJ2-7|TRBV6-1
CASSARSGTEQYF
TGTGCCAGCAGTGCAAGGTCCGGGACCGAGCAGTACTTC
>NA|TRBD2|14|TRBJ2-2|TRBV6-2/TRBV6-3
CAGKTSGSTGELFF
TGTGCCGGGAAGACTAGCGGGAGCACCGGGGAGCTGTTTTTT
>NA|NA|18|TRBJ2-5|TRBV18
CASSPIHSSKGRGETQYF
TGTGCCAGCTCACCAATCCATTCCTCGAAGGGGAGAGGGGAGACCCAGTACTTC
>NA|NA|13|TRBJ1-2|TRBV10-3
CAIHKGENYGYTF
TGTGCCATCCACAAGGGCGAGAACTATGGCTACACCTTC
>NA|NA|13|TRBJ2-5|TRBV18
CASSPIPGETQYF
TGTGCCAGCTCACCAATTCCCGGGGAGACCCAGTACTTC
>NA|NA|13|TRBJ2-5|TRBV7-2
CASSLQPQETQYF
TGTGCCAGCAGCTTACAACCTCAAGAGACCCAGTACTTC
>NA|TRBD2|16|TRBJ2-3|TRBV25-1
CASSAPGLAGGDTQYF
TGTGCCAGCAGTGCACCGGGACTAGCGGGAGGAGATACGCAGTATTTT
>few|TRBD1|15|TRBJ2-7|TRBV28
CASSQSYTGGYEQYF
TGTGCCAGCAGTCAATCCTACACAGGGGGCTACGAGCAGTACTTC
>once|TRBD2|13|TRBJ2-2|TRBV20-1
CSALAGGIGELFF
TGCAGTGCCCTAGCGGGAGGAATCGGGGAGCTGTTTTTT
>NA|NA|15|TRBJ2-1|TRBV20-1
CSAGLGLTSLNEQFF
TGCAGTGCGGGCCTAGGACTCACCAGCCTCAATGAGCAGTTCTTC
>NA|TRBD1|14|TRBJ2-7|TRBV10-3
CAIRGGQGHNEQYF
TGTGCCATCAGGGGAGGACAGGGTCACAACGAGCAGTACTTC
>many|NA|13|TRBJ2-1|TRBV12-3/TRBV12-4
CASSFGGSGEQFF
TGTGCCAGCAGTTTTGGGGGATCAGGCGAGCAGTTCTTC
>few|NA|15|TRBJ1-6|TRBV3-1
CASSGDRENNSPLHF
TGTGCCAGCAGCGGGGACCGGGAAAATAATTCACCCCTCCACTTT
>NA|NA|15|TRBJ2-1|TRBV6-5
CASSSWDPLRYEQFF
TGTGCCAGCAGTTCCTGGGACCCACTGAGGTATGAGCAGTTCTTC
>NA|NA|15|TRBJ1-6|TRBV7-6
CASSLERSYNSPLHF
TGTGCCAGCAGCTTAGAACGGAGTTATAATTCACCCCTCCACTTT
>few|NA|16|TRBJ1-1|TRBV4-1
CASSQGLGVKNTEAFF
TGCGCCAGCAGCCAAGGACTGGGGGTAAAGAACACTGAAGCTTTCTTT
>few|NA|14|TRBJ2-2|TRBV20-1
CSASGHKNTGELFF
TGCAGTGCTAGTGGACACAAGAACACCGGGGAGCTGTTTTTT
>many|NA|14|TRBJ2-1|TRBV5-1
CASSPEQGRVEQFF
TGCGCCAGCAGCCCCGAACAGGGTAGAGTTGAGCAGTTCTTC
>few|NA|11|TRBJ2-1|TRBV29-1
CSVEPGDEQFF
TGCAGCGTTGAACCTGGGGATGAGCAGTTCTTC
>many|NA|13|TRBJ2-3|TRBV5-1
CASSLKALDTQYF
TGCGCCAGCAGCTTGAAAGCTCTTGATACGCAGTATTTT
>NA|NA|14|TRBJ1-2|TRBV20-1
CSVQERDTNYGYTF
TGCAGTGTACAGGAGCGGGATACTAACTATGGCTACACCTTC
>few|NA|13|TRBJ1-1|TRBV11-2
CASSFYRDTEAFF
TGTGCCAGCAGCTTTTACAGGGATACTGAAGCTTTCTTT
>NA|TRBD2|15|TRBJ2-1|TRBV5-6
CASITSGRGADEQFF
TGTGCCAGCATCACTAGCGGGAGGGGTGCGGATGAGCAGTTCTTC
>NA|NA|15|TRBJ1-4|TRBV27
CASSIRGATNEKLFF
TGTGCCTCCAGCATCAGAGGAGCAACTAATGAAAAACTGTTTTTT
>few|NA|13|TRBJ2-2|TRBV5-1
CASSLEVIGELFF
TGCGCCAGCAGCTTGGAGGTTATCGGGGAGCTGTTTTTT
>NA|TRBD1|14|TRBJ1-6|TRBV3-1
CASSRTGGQAPLHF
TGTGCCAGCAGCAGGACAGGGGGTCAGGCACCCCTCCACTTT
>NA|NA|15|TRBJ1-2|TRBV5-4
CASSLTGYGIYGYTF
TGTGCCAGCAGCTTGACTGGTTATGGGATCTATGGCTACACCTTC
>few|NA|14|TRBJ2-7|TRBV12-3/TRBV12-4
CASMRGRASYEQYF
TGTGCCAGCATGAGGGGGAGGGCCTCCTACGAGCAGTACTTC
>few|NA|13|TRBJ2-1|TRBV28
CASRPGGDNEQFF
TGTGCCAGCAGACCAGGGGGGGACAATGAGCAGTTCTTC